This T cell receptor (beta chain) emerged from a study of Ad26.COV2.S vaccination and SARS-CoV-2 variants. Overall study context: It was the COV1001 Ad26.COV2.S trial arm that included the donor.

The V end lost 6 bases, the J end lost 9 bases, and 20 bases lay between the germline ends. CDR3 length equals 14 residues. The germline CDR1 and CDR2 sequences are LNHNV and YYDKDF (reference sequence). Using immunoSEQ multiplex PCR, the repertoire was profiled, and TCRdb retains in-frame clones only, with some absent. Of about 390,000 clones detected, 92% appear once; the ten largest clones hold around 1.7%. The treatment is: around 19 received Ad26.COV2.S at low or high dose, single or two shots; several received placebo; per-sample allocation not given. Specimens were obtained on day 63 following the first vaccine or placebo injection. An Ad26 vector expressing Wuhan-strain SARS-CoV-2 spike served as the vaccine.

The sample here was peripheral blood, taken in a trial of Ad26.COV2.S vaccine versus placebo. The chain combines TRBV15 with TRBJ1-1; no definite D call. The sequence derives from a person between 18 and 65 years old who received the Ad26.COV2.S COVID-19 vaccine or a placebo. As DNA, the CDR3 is TGTGCCACCAGAGATTCTGGACTGGGAGGTAAAGCTTTCTTT. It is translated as CATRDSGLGGKAFF.